This TCR beta chain was obtained from a study of CD8 T cells in ankylosing spondylitis. Study-wide findings and caveats: Among TCR beta sequences, a motif of several highly homologous variants appeared characteristic of ankylosing spondylitis blood. Disease-linked clones displayed a CD8+ phenotype and appeared relatively rarely in peripheral blood. It was reported that disease-linked clones were significantly enriched in matched ankylosing spondylitis synovial fluid. There were earlier reports of some motif variants in reactive arthritis synovial fluid and blood.

5'-RACE, quantitative and with molecular barcodes, yielded the TCR beta libraries. Using its own MiXCR run on the 5' RACE reads, TCRdb lists one record per CDR3 protein. The table includes around 490,000 distinct CDR3 sequences, over 4% detected once. CDR1 SEHNR and CDR2 FQNEAQ come from the germline V gene (reference sequence). Trimming took 6 bases from V and 1 from J, leaving 10 bases between them. The CDR3 loop spans 15 amino acids. Of note for this clonotype: Its antigen is not identified.

Material: blood, either unsorted or a sorted T cell fraction (not recorded which). This rearrangement joins TRBV7-9 to TRBJ2-6; tentative D call: TRBD2 (5 bases). The TCR comes from a male donor with ankylosing spondylitis. The CDR3 loop reads CASRATGSGANVLTF. Written as DNA, the CDR3 is TGTGCCAGCAGGGCTACGGGGTCTGGGGCCAACGTCCTGACTTTC.